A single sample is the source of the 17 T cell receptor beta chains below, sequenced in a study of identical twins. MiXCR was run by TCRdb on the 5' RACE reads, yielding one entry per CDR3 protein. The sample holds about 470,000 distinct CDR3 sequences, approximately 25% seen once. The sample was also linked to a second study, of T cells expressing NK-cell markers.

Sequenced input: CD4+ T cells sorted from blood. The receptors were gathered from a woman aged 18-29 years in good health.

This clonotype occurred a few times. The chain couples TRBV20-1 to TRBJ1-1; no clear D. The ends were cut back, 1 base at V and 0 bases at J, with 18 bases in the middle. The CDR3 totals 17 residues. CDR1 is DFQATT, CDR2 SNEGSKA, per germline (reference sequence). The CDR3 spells CSARANQASLMNTEAFF. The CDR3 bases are TGCAGTGCTAGAGCAAATCAGGCCAGCTTGATGAACACTGAAGCTTTCTTT.

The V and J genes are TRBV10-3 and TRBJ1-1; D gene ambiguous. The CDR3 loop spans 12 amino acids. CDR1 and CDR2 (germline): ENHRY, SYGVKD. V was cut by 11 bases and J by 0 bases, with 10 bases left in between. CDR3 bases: TGTGCCGCACGGGCAGTGAACACTGAAGCTTTCTTT. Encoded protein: CAARAVNTEAFF.

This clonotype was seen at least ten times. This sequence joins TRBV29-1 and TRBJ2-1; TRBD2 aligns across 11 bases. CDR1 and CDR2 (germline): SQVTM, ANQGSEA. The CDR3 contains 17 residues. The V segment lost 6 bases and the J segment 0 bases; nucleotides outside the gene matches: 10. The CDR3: CSVSLAGVRSSYNEQFF. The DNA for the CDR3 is TGCAGCGTCTCACTAGCGGGGGTCCGGAGCTCCTACAATGAGCAGTTCTTC.

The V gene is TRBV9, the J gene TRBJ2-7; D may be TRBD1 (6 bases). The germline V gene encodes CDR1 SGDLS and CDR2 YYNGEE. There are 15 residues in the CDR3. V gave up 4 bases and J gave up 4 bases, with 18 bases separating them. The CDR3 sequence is CASSPRGRGIYEQYF. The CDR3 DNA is TGTGCCAGCAGCCCCCGAGGAAGGGGGATTTACGAGCAGTACTTC.

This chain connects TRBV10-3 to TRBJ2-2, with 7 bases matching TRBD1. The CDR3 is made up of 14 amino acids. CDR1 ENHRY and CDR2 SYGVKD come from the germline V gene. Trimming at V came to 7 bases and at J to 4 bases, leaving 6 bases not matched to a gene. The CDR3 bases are TGTGCCATCAATGGAAACAGGGGCACCGGGGAGCTGTTTTTT. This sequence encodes CAINGNRGTGELFF.

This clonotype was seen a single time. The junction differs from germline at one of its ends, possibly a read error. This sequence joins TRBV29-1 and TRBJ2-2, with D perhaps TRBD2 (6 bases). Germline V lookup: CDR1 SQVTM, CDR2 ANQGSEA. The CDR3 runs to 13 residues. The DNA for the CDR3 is TGCAGCGTTGGGCAGTATGGCGCCGGGGGGCTGTTTTTT. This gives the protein CSVGQYGAGGLFF.

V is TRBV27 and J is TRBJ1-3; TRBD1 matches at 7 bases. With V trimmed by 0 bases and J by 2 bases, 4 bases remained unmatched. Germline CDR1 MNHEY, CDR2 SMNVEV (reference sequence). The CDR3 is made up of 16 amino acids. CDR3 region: CASSLSGTAPGNTIYF. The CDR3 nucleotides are TGTGCCAGCAGTTTATCCGGGACAGCCCCTGGAAACACCATATATTTT.

CDR3 nucleotides: TGCGCCAGCAGCTTGGAACCCGGCGCTAGACACTACGAGCAGTACTTC. This codes for CASSLEPGARHYEQYF. This sequence joins TRBV5-1 and TRBJ2-7; D unresolved. The CDR3 sequence is 16 residues long. The V gene's germline CDR1 is SGHRS and CDR2 YFSETQ. V was shortened by 0 bases and J by 3 bases, with 16 bases between the two germline ends.

DNA of the CDR3: TGCAGTGCTAGGGGGACTAGCGGGGTAGGTCAAGAGACCCAGTACTTC. Amino acids: CSARGTSGVGQETQYF. The genes are TRBV20-1 and TRBJ2-5, with 13 bases fitting TRBD2. The CDR3 has 16 amino acids. Germline lookup yields CDR1 DFQATT and CDR2 SNEGSKA (reference sequence). Trimming at V came to 3 bases and at J to 2 bases, leaving 6 bases not matched to a gene.

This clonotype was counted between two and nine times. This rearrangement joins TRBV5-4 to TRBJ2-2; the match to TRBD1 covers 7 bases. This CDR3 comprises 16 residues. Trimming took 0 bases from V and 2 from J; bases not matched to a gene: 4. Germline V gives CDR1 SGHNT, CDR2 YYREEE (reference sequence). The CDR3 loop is CASSLDRGLNTGELFF. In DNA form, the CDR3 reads TGTGCCAGCAGCTTGGATAGGGGGCTCAACACCGGGGAGCTGTTTTTT.

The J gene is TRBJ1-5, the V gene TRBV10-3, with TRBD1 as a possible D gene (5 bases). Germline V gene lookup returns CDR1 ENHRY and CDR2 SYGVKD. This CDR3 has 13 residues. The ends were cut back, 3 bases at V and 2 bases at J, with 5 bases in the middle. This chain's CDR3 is CAISEQGNQPQHF. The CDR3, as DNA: TGTGCCATCAGTGAACAGGGCAATCAGCCCCAGCATTTT.

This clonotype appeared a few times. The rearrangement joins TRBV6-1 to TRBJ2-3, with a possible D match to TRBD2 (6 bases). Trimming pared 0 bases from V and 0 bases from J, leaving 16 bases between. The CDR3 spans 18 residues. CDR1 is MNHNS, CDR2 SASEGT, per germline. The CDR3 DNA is TGTGCCAGCAGTGAAGCCGGGGGACGAGCTTCTAGCACAGATACGCAGTATTTT. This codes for CASSEAGGRASSTDTQYF.

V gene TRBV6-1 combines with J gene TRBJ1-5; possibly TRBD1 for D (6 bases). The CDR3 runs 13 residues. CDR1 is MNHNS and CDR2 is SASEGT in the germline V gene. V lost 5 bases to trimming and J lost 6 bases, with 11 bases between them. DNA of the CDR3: TGTGCCAGCAGTCGACAGGCGGGTCAGCCCCAGCATTTT. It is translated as CASSRQAGQPQHF.

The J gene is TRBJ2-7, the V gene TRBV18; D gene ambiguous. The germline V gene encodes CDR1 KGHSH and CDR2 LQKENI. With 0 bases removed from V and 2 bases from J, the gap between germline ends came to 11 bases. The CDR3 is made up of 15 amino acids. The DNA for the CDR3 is TGTGCCAGCTCACCACCGGCTGCTACTCCCTACGAGCAGTACTTC. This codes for CASSPPAATPYEQYF.

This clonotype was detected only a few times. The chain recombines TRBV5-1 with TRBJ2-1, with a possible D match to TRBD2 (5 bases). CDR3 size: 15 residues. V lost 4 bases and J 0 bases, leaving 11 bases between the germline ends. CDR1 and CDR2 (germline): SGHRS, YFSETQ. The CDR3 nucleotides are TGCGCCAGCAGCCTGGACTTGCCCTCCTACAATGAGCAGTTCTTC. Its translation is CASSLDLPSYNEQFF.

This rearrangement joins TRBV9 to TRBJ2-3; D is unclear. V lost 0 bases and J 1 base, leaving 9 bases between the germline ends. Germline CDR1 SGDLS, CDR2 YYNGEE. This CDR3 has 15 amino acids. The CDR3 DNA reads TGTGCCAGCAGCGTAGACGGTGTTGGCACAGATACGCAGTATTTT. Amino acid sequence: CASSVDGVGTDTQYF.

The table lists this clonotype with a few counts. For the CDR3, the DNA is TGCAGTGCCTCCAGGGACAGCCTTATAAACACCATATATTTT. It translates to CSASRDSLINTIYF. The chain is built from TRBV20-1 and TRBJ1-3; 7 positions match TRBD1. With 6 bases clipped from V and 6 bases from J, the junction kept 11 bases outside the gene matches. This CDR3 contains 14 residues. Germline V lookup: CDR1 DFQATT, CDR2 SNEGSKA (reference sequence).